This T cell receptor beta chain was captured in a study of OX40 agonist ivuxolimab in advanced cancers. The wider study: Patients received ivuxolimab, an intravenous treatment, every 2 weeks at 0.01 to 10 mg/kg. Prior therapy, whether anti-PD-1, anti-PD-L1 or anti-CTLA-4, was allowed, and 30% to 40% had some. Study results and caveats: Partial responders dosed at 0.1-3.0 mg/kg displayed clonal expansion ranking among the lowest.

Blood specimens came from baseline, cycle 4 day 1, and cycle 7 day 1. Notes on this clone: The antigen is undetermined.

V lost 3 bases, J lost 7 bases, and 21 bases lay in between. The CDR3 extends over 16 amino acids. Germline lookup yields CDR1 MGHRA and CDR2 YSYEKL. Sequencing used immunoSEQ multiplex PCR; TCRdb keeps in-frame clones, though not all of them. The top ten hold under 0.65% of the sample, which has 50,000 or so clones, around nine tenths seen once. Source: CD4+ or CD8+ T cells sorted from blood, taken in a trial of the OX40 agonist ivuxolimab. The chain combines TRBV4-1 with TRBJ2-5; possibly TRBD1 or TRBD2 for D (5 bases each). This sequence was found in an adult with an advanced solid tumor such as melanoma, head and neck, liver or kidney cancer. CDR3 region: CASSQARGTVQGTQYF. CDR3 DNA sequence: TGCGCCAGCAGCCAGGCCCGAGGGACGGTCCAGGGGACCCAGTACTTC.